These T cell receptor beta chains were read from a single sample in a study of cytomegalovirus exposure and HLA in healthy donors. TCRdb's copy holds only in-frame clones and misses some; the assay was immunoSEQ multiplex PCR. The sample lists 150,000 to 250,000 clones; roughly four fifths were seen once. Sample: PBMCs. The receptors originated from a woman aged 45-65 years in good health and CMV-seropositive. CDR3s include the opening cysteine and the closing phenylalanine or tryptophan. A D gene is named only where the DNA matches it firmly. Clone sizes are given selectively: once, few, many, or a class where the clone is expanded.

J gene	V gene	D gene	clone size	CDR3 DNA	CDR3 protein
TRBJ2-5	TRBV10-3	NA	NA	TGTGCCATCAGTGAGAACGCTAGAAGGGAGACCCAGTACTTC	CAISENARRETQYF
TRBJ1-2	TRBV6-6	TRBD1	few	TGTGCCAGCAGTACCCGACAGGGGGCGAAGTATGGCTACACCTTC	CASSTRQGAKYGYTF
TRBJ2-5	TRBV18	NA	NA	TGTGCCAGCTCACCACGCTCTGCAGGAGGGCCCCAAGAGACCCAGTACTTC	CASSPRSAGGPQETQYF
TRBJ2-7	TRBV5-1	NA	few	TGCGCCAGCAGCTTGGACAGGACGTGGGAGCAGTACTTC	CASSLDRTWEQYF
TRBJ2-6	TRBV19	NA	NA	TGTGCCAGTTTTTCGTATGGGGCCAACGTCCTGACTTTC	CASFSYGANVLTF
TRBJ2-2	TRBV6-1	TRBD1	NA	TGTGCCACCCAGGACAGGAGATACACCGGGGAGCTGTTTTTT	CATQDRRYTGELFF
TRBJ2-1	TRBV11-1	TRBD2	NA	TGTGCCAGCAGCTTGGGGAGCGGGGGTTCCTACAATGAGCAGTTCTTC	CASSLGSGGSYNEQFF
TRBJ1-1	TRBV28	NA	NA	TGTGCCAGCAGCACCCTACAGGACCCTGGGTTGAACACTGAAGCTTTCTTT	CASSTLQDPGLNTEAFF
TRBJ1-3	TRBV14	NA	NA	TGTGCCAGCAGCCAAGATCGAGGGTCTAGACAGGACTCTGGAAACACCATATATTTT	CASSQDRGSRQDSGNTIYF
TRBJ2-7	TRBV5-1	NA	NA	TGCGCCAGCAGCTTGGACAGGCGTTCCTACGAGCAGTACTTC	CASSLDRRSYEQYF
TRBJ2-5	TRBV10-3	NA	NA	TGTGCCATCAGTTACGGGACTCAAGAGACCCAGTACTTC	CAISYGTQETQYF
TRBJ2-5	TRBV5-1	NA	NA	TGCGCCAGCAGCCCACAGGACCAGACCCAGTACTTC	CASSPQDQTQYF
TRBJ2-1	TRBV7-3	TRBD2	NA	TGTGCCAGCAGCTTAGGTAGCGGGAGATCTAATGAGCAGTTCTTC	CASSLGSGRSNEQFF
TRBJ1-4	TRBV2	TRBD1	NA	TGTGCCAGCAGTGACAGGGGGAGCCCCGTTGAAAAACTGTTTTTT	CASSDRGSPVEKLFF
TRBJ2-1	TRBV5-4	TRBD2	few	TGTGCCAGCAGCGTGGGGACTAGCGGCTCCTACAATGAGCAGTTCTTC	CASSVGTSGSYNEQFF
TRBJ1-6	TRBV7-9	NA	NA	TGTGCCAGCAGCCAAAACCCCCAGAATTCACCCCTCCACTTT	CASSQNPQNSPLHF
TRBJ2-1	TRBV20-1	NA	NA	TGCAGTGCTAAGATGGGCTATGAGCAGTTCTTC	CSAKMGYEQFF
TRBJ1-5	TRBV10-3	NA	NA	TGTGCCATCAGTGAGTCAACAGGCAATCAGCCCCAGCATTTT	CAISESTGNQPQHF
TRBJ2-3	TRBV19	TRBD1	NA	TGTGCCACGGGACAGGGTCCAGATACGCAGTATTTT	CATGQGPDTQYF
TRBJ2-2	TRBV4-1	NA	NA	TGCGCCAGCAGCCAAGATTGGACGGGGGTGAGGGGCACCGGGGAGCTGTTTTTT	CASSQDWTGVRGTGELFF
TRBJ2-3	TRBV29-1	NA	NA	TGCAGCGTTGAAACAGGGAGCACAGATACGCAGTATTTT	CSVETGSTDTQYF
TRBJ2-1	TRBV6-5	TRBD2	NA	TGTGCCAGCTATCGGGGGACTAGCGGGTTTAATGAGCAGTTCTTC	CASYRGTSGFNEQFF
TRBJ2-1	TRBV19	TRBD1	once	TGTGCCAGTAGTATTGGGACAGGGCACAATGAGCAGTTCTTC	CASSIGTGHNEQFF
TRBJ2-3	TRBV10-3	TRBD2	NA	TGTGCCATCAGTGAGACGGCTAGCGGGGACACAGATACGCAGTATTTT	CAISETASGDTDTQYF
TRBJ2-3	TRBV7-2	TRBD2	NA	TGTGCCAGCAGCCAAGATACTCTTTCTAGCGGGGGGCCCACAGATACGCAGTATTTT	CASSQDTLSSGGPTDTQYF
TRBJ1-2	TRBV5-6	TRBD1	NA	TGTGCCAGCAGTTCTACAGGGGAATACTATGGCTACACCTTC	CASSSTGEYYGYTF